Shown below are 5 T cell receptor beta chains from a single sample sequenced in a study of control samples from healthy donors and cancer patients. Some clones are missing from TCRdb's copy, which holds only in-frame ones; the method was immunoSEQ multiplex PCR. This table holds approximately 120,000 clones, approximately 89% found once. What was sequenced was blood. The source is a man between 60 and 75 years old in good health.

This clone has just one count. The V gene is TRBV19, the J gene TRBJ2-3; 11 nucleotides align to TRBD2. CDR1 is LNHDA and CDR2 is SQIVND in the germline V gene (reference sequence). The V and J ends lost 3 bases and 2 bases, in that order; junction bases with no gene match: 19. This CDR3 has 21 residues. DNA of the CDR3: TGTGCCAGTAGTATTGCGGTAGGGAGGATAGCGGGGGGGAAATTCACAGATACGCAGTATTTT. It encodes CASSIAVGRIAGGKFTDTQYF.

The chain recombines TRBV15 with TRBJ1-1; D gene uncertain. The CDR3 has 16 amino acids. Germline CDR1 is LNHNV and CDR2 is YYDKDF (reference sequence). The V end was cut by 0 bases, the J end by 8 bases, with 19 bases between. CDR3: CATSRDGFGVRREAFF. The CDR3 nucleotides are TGTGCCACCAGCAGAGATGGGTTCGGGGTTCGTCGCGAAGCTTTCTTT. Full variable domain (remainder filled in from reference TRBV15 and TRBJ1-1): DAMVIQNPRYQVTQFGKPVTLSCSQTLNHNVMYWYQQKSSQAPKLLFHYYDKDFNNEADTPDNFQSRRPNTSFCFLDIRSPGLGDTAMYLCATSRDGFGVRREAFFGQGTRLTVV.

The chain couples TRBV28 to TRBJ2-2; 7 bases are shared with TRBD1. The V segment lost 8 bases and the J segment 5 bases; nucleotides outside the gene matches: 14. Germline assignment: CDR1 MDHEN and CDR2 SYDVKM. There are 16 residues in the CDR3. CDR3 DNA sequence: TGTGCCAGCTTATCTAGGGGGCAAGGGAAGACCGGGGAGCTGTTTTTT. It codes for CASLSRGQGKTGELFF.

The CDR3 reads CASSIGPQNIQYF. DNA for the CDR3: TGTGCCAGTAGTATAGGGCCGCAAAACATTCAGTACTTC. The genes are TRBV19 and TRBJ2-4; no clear D gene. Trimming took 1 base from V and 5 from J, leaving 6 bases between them. This CDR3 region has 13 residues. The germline CDR1 and CDR2 sequences are LNHDA and SQIVND (reference sequence).

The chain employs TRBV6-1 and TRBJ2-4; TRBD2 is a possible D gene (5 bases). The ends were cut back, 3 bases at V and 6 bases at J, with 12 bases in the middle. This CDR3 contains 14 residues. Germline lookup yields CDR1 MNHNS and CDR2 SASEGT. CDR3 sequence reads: CASSEGHAGNIQYF. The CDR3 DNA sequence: TGTGCCAGCAGTGAGGGTCATGCGGGAAACATTCAGTACTTC.